This T cell receptor beta chain was recorded in a study of response to subunit inactivated influenza vaccine. This clonotype was counted many times. Its antigen is as yet unknown. In germline, CDR1 is DFQATT, CDR2 SNEGSKA (reference sequence). The V gene lost 5 bases and the J gene lost 5 bases, with 20 bases spanning the gap. The CDR3 loop spans 15 amino acids. Study-level findings and limits: Authors suggested that a seasonal influenza vaccination recruits few new T cells each time.

MiXCR, applied by TCRdb to the RT-PCR reads, yields one record per CDR3 protein. Altogether 450,000 to 600,000 distinct CDR3 sequences are present, approximately 7.6% being singletons, with the ten largest covering under 15%. The rearrangement links TRBV20-1 to TRBJ2-3; D remains unclear. The sample in question was PBMCs from blood, obtained roughly 24 months after vaccination. The source of this sequence is a man between 50 and 70 years old who received an inactivated influenza vaccine. CDR3 sequence reads: CSAAAGPRAVDTQYF. In DNA form, the CDR3 reads TGCAGTGCTGCAGCCGGACCTAGAGCTGTAGATACGCAGTATTTT.